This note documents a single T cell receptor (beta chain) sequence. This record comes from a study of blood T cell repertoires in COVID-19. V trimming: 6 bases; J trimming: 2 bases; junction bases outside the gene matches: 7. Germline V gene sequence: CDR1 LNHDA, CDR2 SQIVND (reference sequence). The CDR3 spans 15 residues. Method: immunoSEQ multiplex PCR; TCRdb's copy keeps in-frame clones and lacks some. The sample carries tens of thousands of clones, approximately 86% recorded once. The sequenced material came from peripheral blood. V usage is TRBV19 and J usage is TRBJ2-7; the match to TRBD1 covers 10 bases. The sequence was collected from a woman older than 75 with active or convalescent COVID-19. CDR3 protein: CASSIGGQGTYEQYF. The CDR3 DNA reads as TGTGCCAGTAGCATCGGGGGACAGGGGACCTACGAGCAGTACTTC.